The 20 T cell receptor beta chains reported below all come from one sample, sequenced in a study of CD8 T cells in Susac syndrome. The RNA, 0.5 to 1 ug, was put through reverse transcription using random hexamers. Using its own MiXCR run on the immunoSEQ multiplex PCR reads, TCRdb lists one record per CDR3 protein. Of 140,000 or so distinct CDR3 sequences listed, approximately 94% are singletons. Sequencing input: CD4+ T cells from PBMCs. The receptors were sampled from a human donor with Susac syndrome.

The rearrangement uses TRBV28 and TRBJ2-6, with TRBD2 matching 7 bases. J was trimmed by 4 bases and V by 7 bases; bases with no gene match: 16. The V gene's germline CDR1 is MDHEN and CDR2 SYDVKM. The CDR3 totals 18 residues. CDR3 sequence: CASTPRGGLEAGANVLTF. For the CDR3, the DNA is TGTGCCAGCACCCCCCGGGGAGGGCTGGAGGCGGGGGCCAACGTCCTGACTTTC.

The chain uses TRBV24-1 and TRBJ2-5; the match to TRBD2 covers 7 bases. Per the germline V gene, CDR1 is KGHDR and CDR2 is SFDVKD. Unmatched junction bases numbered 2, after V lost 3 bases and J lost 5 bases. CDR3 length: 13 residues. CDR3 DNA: TGTGCCACCAGTGATGGGAGGGAGGAGACCCAGTACTTC. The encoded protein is CATSDGREETQYF.

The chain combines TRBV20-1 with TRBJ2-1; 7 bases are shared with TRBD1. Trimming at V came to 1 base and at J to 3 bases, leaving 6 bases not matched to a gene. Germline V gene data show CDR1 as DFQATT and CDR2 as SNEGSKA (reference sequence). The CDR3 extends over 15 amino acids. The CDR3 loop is CSARGIGDSYNEQFF. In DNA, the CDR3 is TGCAGTGCTAGAGGGATCGGGGACAGCTACAATGAGCAGTTCTTC.

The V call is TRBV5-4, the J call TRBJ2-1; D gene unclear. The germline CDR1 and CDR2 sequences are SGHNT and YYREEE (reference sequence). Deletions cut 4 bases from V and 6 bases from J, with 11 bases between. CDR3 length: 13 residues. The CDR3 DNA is TGTGCCAGCAGCCTGTACACCTCCAATGAGCAGTTCTTC. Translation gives CASSLYTSNEQFF. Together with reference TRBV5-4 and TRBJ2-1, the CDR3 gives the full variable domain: ETGVTQSPTHLIKTRGQQVTLRCSSQSGHNTVSWYQQALGQGPQFIFQYYREEENGRGNFPPRFSGLQFPNYSSELNVNALELDDSALYLCASSLYTSNEQFFGPGTRLTVL.

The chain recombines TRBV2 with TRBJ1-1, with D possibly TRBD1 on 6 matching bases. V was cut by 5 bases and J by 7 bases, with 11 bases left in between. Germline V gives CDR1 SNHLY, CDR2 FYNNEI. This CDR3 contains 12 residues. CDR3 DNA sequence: TGTGCCAGCAGTTACAGGGCACATGAAGCTTTCTTT. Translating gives CASSYRAHEAFF.

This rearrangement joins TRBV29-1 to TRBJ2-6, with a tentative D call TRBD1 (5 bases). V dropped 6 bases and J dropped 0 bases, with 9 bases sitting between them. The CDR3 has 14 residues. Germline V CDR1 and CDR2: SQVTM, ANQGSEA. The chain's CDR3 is CSVKQVSGANVLTF. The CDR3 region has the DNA TGCAGCGTCAAACAGGTCTCTGGGGCCAACGTCCTGACTTTC.

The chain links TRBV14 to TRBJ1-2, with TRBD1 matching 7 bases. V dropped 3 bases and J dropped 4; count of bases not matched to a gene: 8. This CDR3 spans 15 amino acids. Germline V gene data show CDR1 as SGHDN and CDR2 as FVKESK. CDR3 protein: CASSHGMTGTYGYTF. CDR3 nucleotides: TGTGCCAGCAGCCATGGCATGACAGGGACCTATGGCTACACCTTC.

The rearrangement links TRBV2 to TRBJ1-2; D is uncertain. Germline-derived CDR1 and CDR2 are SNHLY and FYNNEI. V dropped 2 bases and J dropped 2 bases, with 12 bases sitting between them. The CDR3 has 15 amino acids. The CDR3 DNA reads TGTGCCAGCAGTGAACTAAAACAGAGAAACTATGGCTACACCTTC. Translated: CASSELKQRNYGYTF.

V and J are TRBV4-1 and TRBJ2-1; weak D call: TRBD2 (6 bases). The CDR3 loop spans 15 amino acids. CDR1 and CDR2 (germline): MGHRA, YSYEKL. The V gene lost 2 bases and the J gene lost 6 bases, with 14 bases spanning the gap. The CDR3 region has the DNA TGCGCCAGCAGCCAACTTCTAGCGAAAAGCAATGAGCAGTTCTTC. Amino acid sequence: CASSQLLAKSNEQFF.

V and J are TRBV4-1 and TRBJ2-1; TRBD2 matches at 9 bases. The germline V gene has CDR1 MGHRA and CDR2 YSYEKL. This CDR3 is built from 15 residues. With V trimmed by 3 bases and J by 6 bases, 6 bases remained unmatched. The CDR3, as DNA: TGCGCCAGCAGCCATTTAGGCGGGAGGGGCAATGAGCAGTTCTTC. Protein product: CASSHLGGRGNEQFF.

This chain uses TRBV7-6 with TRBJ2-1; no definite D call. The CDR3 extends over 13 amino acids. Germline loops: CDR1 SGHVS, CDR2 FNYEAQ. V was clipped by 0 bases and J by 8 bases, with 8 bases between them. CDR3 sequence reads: CASSLAITDEQFF. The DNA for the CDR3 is TGTGCCAGCAGCTTAGCAATCACGGATGAGCAGTTCTTC. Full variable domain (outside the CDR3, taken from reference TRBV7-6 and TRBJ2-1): GAGVSQSPRYKVTKRGQDVALRCDPISGHVSLYWYRQALGQGPEFLTYFNYEAQQDKSGLPNDRFSAERPEGSISTLTIQRTEQRDSAMYRCASSLAITDEQFFGPGTRLTVL.

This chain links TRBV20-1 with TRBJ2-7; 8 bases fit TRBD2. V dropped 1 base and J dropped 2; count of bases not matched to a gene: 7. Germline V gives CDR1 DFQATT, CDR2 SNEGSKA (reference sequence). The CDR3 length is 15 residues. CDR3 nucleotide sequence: TGCAGTGCTAGAGGGTCGGGGGGGCTAACCTACGAGCAGTACTTC. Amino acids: CSARGSGGLTYEQYF.

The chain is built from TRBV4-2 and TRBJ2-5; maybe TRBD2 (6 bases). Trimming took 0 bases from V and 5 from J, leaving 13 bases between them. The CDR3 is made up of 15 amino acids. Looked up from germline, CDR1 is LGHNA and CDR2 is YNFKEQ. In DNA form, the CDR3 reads TGTGCCAGCAGCCAAGATCGGGCAGGGAGGGAGACCCAGTACTTC. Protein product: CASSQDRAGRETQYF.

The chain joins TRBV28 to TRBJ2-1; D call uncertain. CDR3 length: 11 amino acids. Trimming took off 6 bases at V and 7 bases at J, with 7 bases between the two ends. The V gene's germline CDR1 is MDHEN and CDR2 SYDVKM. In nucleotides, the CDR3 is TGTGCCAGCAGCCCGAGGAATGAGCAGTTCTTC. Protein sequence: CASSPRNEQFF.

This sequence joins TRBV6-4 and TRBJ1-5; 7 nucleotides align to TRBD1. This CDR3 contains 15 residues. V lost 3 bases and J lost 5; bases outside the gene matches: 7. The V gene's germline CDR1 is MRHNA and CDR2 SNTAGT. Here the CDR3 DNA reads TGTGCCAGCAGTGAGGTGGAGGGGGCCGATCAGCCCCAGCATTTT. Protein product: CASSEVEGADQPQHF.

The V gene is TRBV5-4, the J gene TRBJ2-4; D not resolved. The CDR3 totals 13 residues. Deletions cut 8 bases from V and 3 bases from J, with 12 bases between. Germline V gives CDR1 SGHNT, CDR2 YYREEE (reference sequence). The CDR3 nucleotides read TGTGCCAGTGAGACCGCAGGCAAAAACATTCAGTACTTC. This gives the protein CASETAGKNIQYF.

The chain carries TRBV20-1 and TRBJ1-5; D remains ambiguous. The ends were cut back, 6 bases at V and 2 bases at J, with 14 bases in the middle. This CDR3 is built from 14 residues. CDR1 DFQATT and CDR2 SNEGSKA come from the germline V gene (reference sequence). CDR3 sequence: CSALSLPGNQPQHF. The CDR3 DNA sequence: TGCAGTGCCTTATCCCTTCCGGGCAATCAGCCCCAGCATTTT.

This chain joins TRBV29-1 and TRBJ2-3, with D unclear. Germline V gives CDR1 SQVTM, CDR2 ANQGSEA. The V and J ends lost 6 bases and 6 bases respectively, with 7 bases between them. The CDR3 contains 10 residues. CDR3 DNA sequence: TGCAGCGTATCCCCTGATACGCAGTATTTT. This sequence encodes CSVSPDTQYF.

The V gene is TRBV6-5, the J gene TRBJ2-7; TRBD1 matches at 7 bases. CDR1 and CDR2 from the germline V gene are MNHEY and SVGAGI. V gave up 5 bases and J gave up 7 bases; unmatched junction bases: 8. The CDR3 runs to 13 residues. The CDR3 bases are TGTGCCAGCAGTAAGACAGGGTCTTGGGAGCAGTACTTC. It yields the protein CASSKTGSWEQYF.

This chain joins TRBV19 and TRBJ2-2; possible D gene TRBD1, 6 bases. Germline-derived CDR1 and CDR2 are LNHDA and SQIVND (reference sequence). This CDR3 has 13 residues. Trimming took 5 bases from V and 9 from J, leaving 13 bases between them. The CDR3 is CASSEQQGRELFF. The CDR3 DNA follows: TGTGCCAGTAGTGAACAACAGGGCCGGGAGCTGTTTTTT.